This T cell receptor beta chain comes out of a study of immune cell composition in non-small cell lung cancer. Broader study findings: Adenocarcinomas with higher top tumour-associated clone frequency had more reactive TILs.

This table comes from immunoSEQ multiplex PCR, and its TCRdb copy is limited to in-frame clones, with some not included. The table lists some 2,000 clones, 70% to 90% of them singletons, with roughly 3.5% in the top ten. Per germline, CDR1 SGHTA and CDR2 FQGNSA. V lost 4 bases to trimming and J lost 0 bases, with 16 bases between them. The CDR3 runs to 18 residues. This clone was observed once. No antigen is known for it. The V call is TRBV7-2, the J call TRBJ1-6; D gene uncertain. The sequencing input was lung tumor tissue. This clonotype was sampled from a human donor with non-small cell lung cancer. The CDR3 DNA is TGTGCCAGCAGCTCCGAGGCCGGATTCAGCTCCTATAATTCACCCCTCCACTTT. Amino acids: CASSSEAGFSSYNSPLHF.